This is a list of T cell receptor beta chains from one sample in a study of blood T cell repertoires in COVID-19. Sequenced by immunoSEQ multiplex PCR; TCRdb stores in-frame clones only, minus some. The repertoire has some 390,000 clones, around 90% of them found once; the top ten carry 3%. The material sequenced was peripheral blood. The receptor set was obtained from a human donor in a cohort sampled during active COVID-19. CDR3s include the opening cysteine and the closing phenylalanine or tryptophan. The D gene is left open where the match is weak. Only part of the rows carry a size: once, few, many, or a class if the clone is expanded.

.,15,TRBD1,TRBJ1-2,TRBV20-1,TGCAGTGCTAGTCAGAGGGTCAGGGGGCGTGAGGGCTACACCTTC,CSASQRVRGREGYTF
.,13,.,TRBJ2-7,TRBV15,TGTGCCACCAGCAAGGGGGGGGAGTACGAGCAGTACTTC,CATSKGGEYEQYF
.,14,.,TRBJ2-3,TRBV28,TGTGCCAGCAGTTTACTGCTTGGCGGGGATACGCAGTATTTT,CASSLLLGGDTQYF
.,14,.,TRBJ2-7,TRBV9,TGTGCCAGCAGCGTCAGCGTAAATTCCTACGAGCAGTACTTC,CASSVSVNSYEQYF
.,14,TRBD1,TRBJ1-1,TRBV28,TGTGCCAGCAGCAGAGAGGGGGCGCGGACTGAAGCTTTCTTT,CASSREGARTEAFF
.,19,TRBD2,TRBJ2-1,TRBV9,TGTGCCAGCAGCACCTCAAGCGGGAGGGCCCTAGGAGAATACAATGAGCAGTTCTTC,CASSTSSGRALGEYNEQFF
.,12,.,TRBJ1-4,TRBV5-8,TGTGCCAGCAGCCCTTGGGGGGGAGCACTGTTTTTT,CASSPWGGALFF
few,16,.,TRBJ2-7,TRBV4-1,TGCGCCAGCAGCCAACCTAGCGTACCCTTCTCCGGGGAGCAGTACTTC,CASSQPSVPFSGEQYF
.,15,.,TRBJ2-5,TRBV3-1/TRBV3-2,TGTGCCAGCAGCCAAGGAAACCAGGTACAAGAGACCCAGTACTTC,CASSQGNQVQETQYF
.,14,.,TRBJ1-1,TRBV3-1/TRBV3-2,TGTGCCAGCAGCTTCGCAGGCAGGGACACTGAAGCTTTCTTT,CASSFAGRDTEAFF
once,15,.,TRBJ2-7,TRBV28,TGTGCCAGCAGCCAATCGTTGGCAGGAATGAGCGAGCAGTACTTC,CASSQSLAGMSEQYF
.,13,.,TRBJ2-5,TRBV29-1,TGCAGCGTTGATGAAGGTCGCGGGGAGACCCAGTACTTC,CSVDEGRGETQYF
.,14,TRBD2,TRBJ2-3,TRBV10-3,TGTGCCATCAGTAGTAGCGGGGGAGCAGATACGCAGTATTTT,CAISSSGGADTQYF
.,13,.,TRBJ2-7,TRBV12-3/TRBV12-4,TGTGCCAGCAGTAAGCACAGACGGGGCGAGCAGTACTTC,CASSKHRRGEQYF
.,12,.,TRBJ1-1,TRBV5-1,TGCGCCAGCAGCCTTCGGGGGGGTGAAGCTTTCTTT,CASSLRGGEAFF
once,14,TRBD1,TRBJ1-2,TRBV7-2,TGTGCCAGCAGCGAGTGGACAGGGACGTATGGCTACACCTTC,CASSEWTGTYGYTF
.,15,.,TRBJ1-5,TRBV19,TGTGCCAGTAAGGTTCCAGGACTGCTGAATCAGCCCCAGCATTTT,CASKVPGLLNQPQHF
.,13,TRBD1,TRBJ2-7,TRBV19,TGTGCCAGCCGGGACAGGGGTTCCTACGAGCAGTACTTC,CASRDRGSYEQYF
.,15,.,TRBJ1-1,TRBV6-1,TGTGCCAGCAGTGAACCGGGACTCCCGAACACTGAAGCTTTCTTT,CASSEPGLPNTEAFF
.,12,.,TRBJ2-4,TRBV6-1,TGTGCCAGCAGTGAACAGTGGGGAGTCCCGAACTTC,CASSEQWGVPNF
.,12,.,TRBJ2-7,TRBV10-2,TGCGCCAGCAGTGAGCTTGCCTACGAGCAGTACTTC,CASSELAYEQYF
once,16,.,TRBJ2-3,TRBV9,TGTGCCAGCAGCGTAGATCTGGGGGGTAACACAGATACGCAGTATTTT,CASSVDLGGNTDTQYF
.,17,.,TRBJ2-1,TRBV5-8,TGTGCCAGCAGCTTGAAATCGGGAACGTTATATACGAATGAGCAGTTCTTC,CASSLKSGTLYTNEQFF
.,14,.,TRBJ1-3,TRBV6-2/TRBV6-3,TGTGCCAGCAGCCCGGGACAACGAGGAAACACCATATATTTT,CASSPGQRGNTIYF
.,13,.,TRBJ1-2,TRBV6-1,TGTGCCAGCAGTGATCCAGGATTTCATGGCTACACCTTC,CASSDPGFHGYTF
.,15,.,TRBJ1-1,TRBV7-9,TGTGCCAGCAGCTTAGAAGGCCAGGGTAACGCTGAAGCTTTCTTT,CASSLEGQGNAEAFF
few,15,TRBD1,TRBJ1-5,TRBV19,TGTGCCAGTAACCCCGGACAGGGGGCAAGGCAGCCCCAGCATTTT,CASNPGQGARQPQHF
.,13,.,TRBJ2-1,TRBV10-3,TGTGCCATCAGGGACATTGCCTACAATGAGCAGTTCTTC,CAIRDIAYNEQFF
.,14,.,TRBJ1-2,TRBV5-8,TGTGCCAGCAGCCAGACACGTCAGGGTGGTGGCTACACCTTC,CASSQTRQGGGYTF
.,15,TRBD1,TRBJ2-7,TRBV4-1,TGCGCCAGCAGCGGTGCCGGGACAGGGTCCTACGAGCAGTACTTC,CASSGAGTGSYEQYF
.,14,TRBD2,TRBJ2-1,TRBV5-1,TGCGCCAGCAGCTCTGGACTAGAATTTAATGAGCAGTTCTTC,CASSSGLEFNEQFF
few,12,.,TRBJ2-1,TRBV11-3,TGTGCCAGCAGCACATCACATGGTGAGCAGTTCTTC,CASSTSHGEQFF
few,15,.,TRBJ1-1,TRBV4-2,TGTGCCAGCAGCCAAACGACAGTGTTGAACACTGAAGCTTTCTTT,CASSQTTVLNTEAFF
.,15,TRBD2,TRBJ2-1,TRBV5-1,TGCGCCAGCAGCCGCGGACTAGGGACGAACAATGAGCAGTTCTTC,CASSRGLGTNNEQFF
.,13,.,TRBJ1-4,TRBV3-1/TRBV3-2,TGTGCCAGCAGCCAAGAAGGAAGCGTAAAACTGTTTTTT,CASSQEGSVKLFF
.,15,TRBD1,TRBJ1-5,TRBV19,TGTGCCAGTAAGGGGGACAGGGGGTTCAATCAGCCCCAGCATTTT,CASKGDRGFNQPQHF
.,15,.,TRBJ2-2,TRBV2,TGTGCCAGCAGTGAAGCGGCAGGGCGAACCGGGGAGCTGTTTTTT,CASSEAAGRTGELFF
.,17,TRBD2,TRBJ2-2,TRBV19,TGTGCCAGTAGCTCTAGCGGGAGGGCCTCTAGGTCCGGGGAGCTGTTTTTT,CASSSSGRASRSGELFF
.,15,TRBD2,TRBJ2-1,TRBV3-1/TRBV3-2,TGTGCCAGCAGCCAAGCAGGACTAGCGGTTAATGAGCAGTTCTTC,CASSQAGLAVNEQFF
.,20,TRBD1,TRBJ1-4,TRBV27,TGTGCCAGCAGTCCGCCACCACCGGACAGGGGCCCTGCAACTAATGAAAAACTGTTTTTT,CASSPPPPDRGPATNEKLFF
.,16,TRBD1,TRBJ1-1,TRBV4-1,TGCGCCAGCAGCCAAGGGACAGGGCCTAGGGACACTGAAGCTTTCTTT,CASSQGTGPRDTEAFF